These 10 T cell receptor beta chains were all obtained from the same sample, sequenced in a study of shared clonotypes between healthy human individuals (dated by TCRdb to the early 2020s). The library was generated by the immunoSEQ multiplex PCR assay. This immuneACCESS table, as held by TCRdb, lists in-frame sequences with V and J called but not all clones. Of the missing ones, under half trace to an unresolved V gene in checked studies; the others have no known cause. The sample table contains about 680,000 clones; only one count was recorded for about two thirds of them. About 1.7% of the sample lies in the top ten. The sample taken for sequencing was memory CD4+ T cells sorted from blood. The cell subset or site label for this specimen denotes: CD45RA-negative fraction. The receptors come from a woman in her twenties or thirties in good health.

Note on this clone: The sample contains more than one DNA sequence encoding this CDR3. The rearrangement links TRBV6-5 to TRBJ2-5; D is undetermined. Trimming cost V 6 bases and J 5 bases, with 7 bases left between them. Germline V CDR1 and CDR2: MNHEY, SVGAGI. CDR3 length: 11 amino acids. The CDR3 sequence is CASSRRETQYF. For the CDR3, the DNA is TGTGCCAGCAGCAGAAGGGAGACCCAGTACTTC.

This clone was seen a few times. The chain is built from TRBV18 and TRBJ2-7; 10 nucleotides agree with TRBD1. The ends lost 5 bases at V and 7 bases at J; junction bases unmatched: 11. Germline V gene sequence: CDR1 KGHSH, CDR2 LQKENI. The CDR3 length is 15 residues. The CDR3 DNA is TGTGCCAGCTCATTGGGGGGACAGGGGCAATGGGAGCAGTACTTC. Protein: CASSLGGQGQWEQYF.

This clone was counted a few times. This CDR3 is also generated by other DNA sequences in the sample. The chain combines TRBV18 with TRBJ2-3; D perhaps matches TRBD1 (5 bases). Germline V lookup: CDR1 KGHSH, CDR2 LQKENI. The V and J ends lost 0 bases and 3 bases respectively, with 7 bases between them. The CDR3 is 14 residues long. CDR3 region: CASSPPSGTDTQYF. CDR3 coding DNA: TGTGCCAGCTCACCACCGTCAGGGACAGATACGCAGTATTTT.

V usage is TRBV11-2 and J usage is TRBJ2-1; 13 bases line up with TRBD2. V shed 3 bases and J 6 bases; nucleotides not matched to a gene: 5. In germline, CDR1 is SGHAT, CDR2 FQNNGV. CDR3 length: 16 residues. The CDR3 loop reads CASSFGLAGVGNEQFF. The CDR3 DNA reads TGTGCCAGCAGCTTCGGACTAGCGGGAGTAGGCAATGAGCAGTTCTTC.

V and J are TRBV27 and TRBJ2-1, with TRBD2 matching 7 bases. The CDR3 is made up of 14 amino acids. Germline CDR1 reads MNHEY; CDR2 reads SMNVEV (reference sequence). Trimming at V came to 8 bases and at J to 2 bases, leaving 6 bases not matched to a gene. CDR3 in DNA: TGTGCCAGCGGCCGGGACTACACCTACAATGAGCAGTTCTTC. Translating it yields CASGRDYTYNEQFF.

This chain uses TRBV6-5 with TRBJ1-5; the D is unclear. CDR1 and CDR2 (germline): MNHEY, SVGAGI. Trimming stripped 0 bases from V and 5 bases from J, with 5 bases between. The CDR3 has 13 residues. Here the CDR3 reads CASSYSQYQPQHF. For the CDR3, the DNA is TGTGCCAGCAGTTACTCCCAATATCAGCCCCAGCATTTT.

The chain links TRBV27 to TRBJ1-5; D gene unclear. Germline values: CDR1 MNHEY, CDR2 SMNVEV (reference sequence). The CDR3 runs to 15 residues. Trimming shortened V by 6 bases and J by 4 bases, and 16 bases separated the two germline ends. CDR3 bases: TGTGCCAGCAGCCGACACCAACCGGAGAATCAGCCCCAGCATTTT. Translation: CASSRHQPENQPQHF.

This chain joins TRBV5-1 and TRBJ2-2, with 7 positions matching TRBD1. From germline, CDR1 is SGHRS and CDR2 YFSETQ. The CDR3 totals 16 residues. V lost 6 bases, J lost 5 bases, and 13 bases stayed unmatched. CDR3 in amino acids: CASMSTGTIATGELFF. CDR3 DNA: TGCGCCAGCATGTCGACAGGGACCATCGCGACCGGGGAGCTGTTTTTT. The whole variable domain, remainder taken from reference TRBV5-1 and TRBJ2-2, is KAGVTQTPRYLIKTRGQQVTLSCSPISGHRSVSWYQQTPGQGLQFLFEYFSETQRNKGNFPGRFSGRQFSNSRSEMNVSTLELGDSALYLCASMSTGTIATGELFFGEGSRLTVL.

V gene TRBV5-4 combines with J gene TRBJ2-3, with D possibly being TRBD1 or TRBD2 (5 bases each). Germline CDR1 and CDR2: SGHNT and YYREEE (reference sequence). The CDR3 sequence is 16 residues long. V lost 3 bases and J 0 bases, leaving 14 bases between the germline ends. The CDR3 here is CASSWTGPLSTDTQYF. The CDR3 nucleotides read TGTGCCAGCAGCTGGACGGGACCCTTGAGCACAGATACGCAGTATTTT.

The genes are TRBV7-7 and TRBJ2-3, with D unresolved. The CDR3 length is 14 residues. In germline, CDR1 is SSHAT, CDR2 FNYEAQ (reference sequence). V dropped 1 base and J dropped 4 bases, with 9 bases sitting between them. CDR3 nucleotides: TGTGCCAGCAGCTTAGAGGGCTACCCAGATACGCAGTATTTT. It translates to CASSLEGYPDTQYF.